The 17 T cell receptor beta chains below were found in one sample sequenced in a study of CD8+ T cells in alopecia areata. Extraction and reverse transcription of RNA yielded cDNA as the sequencing template. Profiling relied on immunoSEQ multiplex PCR, and the TCRdb table lists in-frame clones only, not all of them. The sample has about 150,000 clones; around 62% are singletons. Sequencing was done on a sample of CD8+ T cells sorted from blood. These receptors all come from a human donor in good health.

Points on this clone: The sample carries other DNA sequences with the same CDR3. The chain combines TRBV5-1 with TRBJ2-7; a weak D match, TRBD1 (5 bases). This CDR3 contains 12 residues. Trimming stripped 3 bases from V and 1 base from J, with 5 bases between. From germline, CDR1 is SGHRS and CDR2 YFSETQ. CDR3 loop: CASSSGSYEQYF. The CDR3 DNA reads TGCGCCAGCAGCTCAGGGTCCTACGAGCAGTACTTC.

This chain links TRBV28 with TRBJ1-2; D is possibly TRBD1 (6 bases). Germline V gene lookup returns CDR1 MDHEN and CDR2 SYDVKM. The CDR3 length is 14 residues. Trimming cost V 6 bases and J 4 bases, with 15 bases left between them. The CDR3 here is CASSPRGKFYGYTF. DNA for the CDR3: TGTGCCAGCAGCCCCAGGGGAAAATTCTATGGCTACACCTTC.

This sequence joins TRBV5-1 and TRBJ2-7; TRBD1 is a possible D gene (8 bases). Germline V gives CDR1 SGHRS, CDR2 YFSETQ. CDR3 length: 15 amino acids. The V and J ends lost 4 bases and 3 bases respectively, with 17 bases between them. The DNA of the CDR3 is TGCGCCAGCAGCGCGGGGGACAGGACAAACTACGAGCAGTACTTC. This codes for CASSAGDRTNYEQYF.

Only a few counts were recorded for this clone. J is TRBJ2-4 and V is TRBV29-1, with 10 bases lining up with TRBD1. The CDR3 extends over 16 amino acids. V shed 3 bases and J 9 bases; nucleotides not matched to a gene: 14. In germline, CDR1 is SQVTM, CDR2 ANQGSEA. CDR3 DNA: TGCAGCGTTGAGGCTCGGACAGGGGGAATGGAGGGCATTCAGTACTTC. It translates to CSVEARTGGMEGIQYF.

Only one count was recorded for this clone. The junction differs from germline at one of its ends, possibly a read error. V usage is TRBV5-4 and J usage is TRBJ2-1; 9 bases are a match to TRBD2. Germline V CDR1 and CDR2: SGHNT, YYREEE (reference sequence). The CDR3 covers 18 residues. The CDR3 coding sequence is TGCGCCAGCAGCCAAGAGCCTAGCGGGGTAACCTCCTACAATGAGCAGTTCTTC. It encodes CASSQEPSGVTSYNEQFF.

The chain joins TRBV11-2 to TRBJ1-1, with D hard to call. The CDR3 length is 15 residues. The germline V gene encodes CDR1 SGHAT and CDR2 FQNNGV. V dropped 1 base and J dropped 4 bases, with 13 bases sitting between them. The CDR3 bases are TGTGCCAGCAGCTTAGGTTTATCCGGAAGCACTGAAGCTTTCTTT. It is translated as CASSLGLSGSTEAFF.

The chain has TRBV27 and TRBJ2-1; 9 bases are a match to TRBD2. CDR1 is MNHEY and CDR2 is SMNVEV in the germline V gene (reference sequence). This CDR3 spans 14 amino acids. V lost 5 bases to trimming and J lost 8 bases; unmatched junction nucleotides: 7. CDR3 coding DNA: TGTGCCAGCAGTAGCGGGAGGACTCTGGATGAGCAGTTCTTC. Residues: CASSSGRTLDEQFF.

V gene TRBV2 combines with J gene TRBJ2-1; no definite D call. The V gene's germline CDR1 is SNHLY and CDR2 FYNNEI. The CDR3 runs 14 residues. V gave up 2 bases and J gave up 12 bases, with 17 bases separating them. Here the CDR3 DNA reads TGTGCCAGCAGTGAAATACGTAATATTTGGAGGCAGTTCTTC. Translated: CASSEIRNIWRQFF.

The chain uses TRBV7-9 and TRBJ2-7; tentatively, D is TRBD2 (5 bases). Germline V lookup: CDR1 SEHNR, CDR2 FQNEAQ (reference sequence). This CDR3 comprises 15 residues. Trimming pared 1 base from V and 1 base from J, leaving 11 bases between. For the CDR3, the DNA is TGTGCCAGCAGCTTAGGGCTAGCAAGATCCTACGAGCAGTACTTC. This sequence encodes CASSLGLARSYEQYF. Full variable domain (rest looked up from reference TRBV7-9 and TRBJ2-7): DTGVSQNPRHKITKRGQNVTFRCDPISEHNRLYWYRQTLGQGPEFLTYFQNEAQLEKSRLLSDRFSAERPKGSFSTLEIQRTEQGDSAMYLCASSLGLARSYEQYFGPGTRLTVT.

V is TRBV30 and J is TRBJ2-1; no clear D. Germline values: CDR1 GTSNPN, CDR2 SVGIG (reference sequence). The germline V and J ends were trimmed by 1 base and 0 bases, with 7 bases remaining between them. The CDR3 totals 14 residues. As DNA, the CDR3 is TGTGCCTGGAGTGGGGGAAGCTCCTACAATGAGCAGTTCTTC. It translates to CAWSGGSSYNEQFF.

This clone was detected a few times. The chain has TRBV27 and TRBJ2-1; D is possibly TRBD1 or TRBD2 (6 bases each). The CDR3 spans 13 residues. Trimming removed 5 bases at V and 10 bases at J, with 15 bases between. Germline CDR1 reads MNHEY; CDR2 reads SMNVEV (reference sequence). This CDR3 is CASSQSGAVEQFF. As DNA, the CDR3 is TGTGCCAGCAGTCAATCGGGGGCTGTCGAGCAGTTCTTC.

There are a few counts of this clone. This chain uses TRBV29-1 with TRBJ2-5; TRBD1 or TRBD2 may be the D gene (5 bases each). The CDR3 is made up of 13 amino acids. The germline V and J ends were trimmed by 0 bases and 4 bases, with 9 bases remaining between them. Germline CDR1 and CDR2: SQVTM and ANQGSEA. The CDR3 DNA is TGCAGCGTTGAAGAGGGGGTGGGAGAGACCCAGTACTTC. Its translation is CSVEEGVGETQYF.

This clone was observed a few times. The V call is TRBV23-1, the J call TRBJ2-2; TRBD1 matches 8 bases. TRBV23-1 is reported as an ORF; its role is uncertain. The CDR3 runs to 14 residues. J gave up 5 bases and V 5 bases, and 4 bases lay outside the gene matches. The CDR3 region is CASSWTGRTGELFF. CDR3 bases: TGCGCCAGCAGTTGGACAGGGAGAACCGGGGAGCTGTTTTTT.

Of note for this clone: Other DNA sequences of this sample code for an identical CDR3. The rearrangement links TRBV29-1 to TRBJ1-1; D gene uncertain. The CDR3 runs to 11 residues. Germline CDR1 and CDR2: SQVTM and ANQGSEA. V was shortened by 3 bases and J by 5 bases, with 7 bases between the two germline ends. This chain's CDR3 is CSVEGRTEAFF. CDR3 nucleotides: TGCAGCGTTGAGGGGAGGACTGAAGCTTTCTTT. The variable domain in full, with the rest retrieved from reference TRBV29-1 and TRBJ1-1, is SAVISQKPSRDICQRGTSLTIQCQVDSQVTMMFWYRQQPGQSLTLIATANQGSEATYESGFVIDKFPISRPNLTFSTLTVSNMSPEDSSIYLCSVEGRTEAFFGQGTRLTVV.

The chain joins TRBV4-1 to TRBJ2-1; D ambiguous. Germline CDR1 is MGHRA and CDR2 is YSYEKL. With 1 base removed from V and 5 bases from J, the gap between germline ends came to 18 bases. The CDR3 has 17 residues. The CDR3 coding sequence is TGCGCCAGCAGCCAAGTGAGGCGCATTAGAGCTGACAATGAGCAGTTCTTC. Translated: CASSQVRRIRADNEQFF.

There are a few counts of this clone. The V gene is TRBV6-5, the J gene TRBJ2-5; D is perhaps TRBD1 (6 bases). Trimming stripped 6 bases from V and 7 bases from J, with 18 bases between. CDR1 and CDR2 from the germline V gene are MNHEY and SVGAGI. The CDR3 contains 14 residues. CDR3 region: CASSRDRHGGTQYF. The CDR3 DNA sequence: TGTGCCAGCAGCCGAGACAGGCATGGTGGGACCCAGTACTTC.

This chain joins TRBV25-1 and TRBJ1-2, with TRBD1 matching 7 bases. CDR1 is MGHDK, CDR2 SYGVNS, per germline. V was clipped by 6 bases and J by 4 bases; unmatched bases: 8. The CDR3 totals 14 residues. Written as DNA, the CDR3 is TGTGCCAGCAGCCCCAGGGGGAAAATCTATGGCTACACCTTC. It translates to CASSPRGKIYGYTF.